Listed below are T cell receptor beta chains from one sample, sequenced in a study of cytomegalovirus exposure and HLA in healthy donors. Sequenced by immunoSEQ multiplex PCR; TCRdb stores in-frame clones only, minus some. The table has about 200,000 clones, about 80% seen once. The specimen was PBMCs. These receptors originate from a woman in her 30s in good health and CMV-seropositive. CDR3s include the opening cysteine and the closing phenylalanine or tryptophan. D genes are given only for firm matches. Size is omitted from some rows. Given values are once, few, many or a class for expanded clones.

d_call	v_call	clone_size	j_call	cdr3_length	cdr3_nt	cdr3_aa
.	TRBV19	.	TRBJ1-1	13	TGTGCCAGTAGTTTTGGGCAGAACACTGAAGCTTTCTTT	CASSFGQNTEAFF
TRBD1	TRBV10-3	.	TRBJ1-5	16	TGTGCCATCAGTAATAGCAAGACAGGGTCGCGTCAGCCCCAGCATTTT	CAISNSKTGSRQPQHF
.	TRBV9	.	TRBJ2-1	13	TGTGCCAGCAGCGTAGGGACTTACAATGAGCAGTTCTTC	CASSVGTYNEQFF
.	TRBV5-1	once	TRBJ1-6	12	TGCGCCAGCAGCTTGGAAAGGGGGACCCTCCACTTT	CASSLERGTLHF
.	TRBV6-5	.	TRBJ2-3	13	TGTGCCAGCAGTCCTAGACGAGCAGATACGCAGTATTTT	CASSPRRADTQYF
TRBD1	TRBV5-1	.	TRBJ2-7	13	TGCGCCAGCAGCTTGAGACAGGGGTACGAGCAGTACTTC	CASSLRQGYEQYF
.	TRBV5-8	.	TRBJ1-6	15	TGTGCCAGCAGCGGTTCCAGGGTATTCGGTTCACCCCTCCACTTT	CASSGSRVFGSPLHF
.	TRBV7-9	once	TRBJ1-1	10	TGTTCCAGCAGCTTCGCTGAAGCTTTCTTT	CSSSFAEAFF
TRBD2	TRBV2	.	TRBJ2-2	15	TGTGCCAGCAGGAGTTCGGCTAGCGGGACCGGGGAGCTGTTTTTT	CASRSSASGTGELFF
.	TRBV28	.	TRBJ1-4	14	TGTGCCAGCAGTGAAGACAGAGAGCTTGAAAAACTGTTTTTT	CASSEDRELEKLFF
TRBD1	TRBV19	.	TRBJ2-6	17	TGTGCCAGTAGTCCAGGGAGACAGGGTATGGGGGCCAACGTCCTGACTTTC	CASSPGRQGMGANVLTF
.	TRBV5-5	few	TRBJ2-7	15	TGTGCCAGCAGCTTGGCCGTGGACTGGCCCCACGAGCAGTACTTC	CASSLAVDWPHEQYF
.	TRBV18	once	TRBJ2-3	13	TGTGCCAGCTCACCAACTAGCACAGATACGCAGTATTTT	CASSPTSTDTQYF
TRBD1	TRBV27	.	TRBJ1-3	15	TGTGCCAGCAGGATGACAGGGCACTCTGGAAACACCATATATTTT	CASRMTGHSGNTIYF
.	TRBV28	.	TRBJ2-2	14	TGTGCCAGCAGCCAGGGTGGGGTAGCCGGGGAGCTGTTTTTT	CASSQGGVAGELFF
.	TRBV21-1	few	TRBJ2-7	14	TGTGCCAGCAGCAAAGTCGGGAGCAGCAGGGTCAATAACTTC	CASSKVGSSRVNNF
TRBD1	TRBV9	.	TRBJ2-6	17	TGTGCCAGCAGCCCAAGGGACAGGAGCTCTGGGGCCAACGTCCTGACTTTC	CASSPRDRSSGANVLTF
.	TRBV7-9	.	TRBJ1-5	16	TGTGCCAGCAGCCCTTCGGCCGCGGGAGGGGATCAGCCCCAGCATTTT	CASSPSAAGGDQPQHF
.	TRBV6-5	.	TRBJ1-1	13	TGTGCCAGCAAACCTCCACGGGGGACTGAAGCTTTCTTT	CASKPPRGTEAFF
.	TRBV7-9	.	TRBJ2-7	15	TGTGCCAGCAGCCTGACGCCAGGGAGGATCTACGAGCAGTACTTC	CASSLTPGRIYEQYF
.	TRBV5-1	.	TRBJ2-7	17	TGCGCCAGCAGCTTGGCCTGGGAGGGGGTGGGGACCTACGAGCAGTACTTC	CASSLAWEGVGTYEQYF
.	TRBV13	.	TRBJ1-1	14	TGTGCCAGCAGCTTGGGGCAGACCAACACTGAAGCTTTCTTT	CASSLGQTNTEAFF
.	TRBV7-2	.	TRBJ2-5	15	TGTGCCAGCACCCCTCACCATAATACGGGAGAGACCCAGTACTTC	CASTPHHNTGETQYF